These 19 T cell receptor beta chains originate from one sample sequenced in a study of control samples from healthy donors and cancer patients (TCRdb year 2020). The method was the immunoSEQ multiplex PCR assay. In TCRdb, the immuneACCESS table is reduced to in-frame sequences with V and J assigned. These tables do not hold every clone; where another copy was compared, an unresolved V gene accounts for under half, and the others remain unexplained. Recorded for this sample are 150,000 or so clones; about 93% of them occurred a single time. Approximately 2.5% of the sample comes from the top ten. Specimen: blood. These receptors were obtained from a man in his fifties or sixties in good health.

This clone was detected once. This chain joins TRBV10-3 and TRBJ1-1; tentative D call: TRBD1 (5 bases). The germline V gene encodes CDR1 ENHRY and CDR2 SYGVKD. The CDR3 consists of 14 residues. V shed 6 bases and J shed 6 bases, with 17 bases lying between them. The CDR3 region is CAIRSDKGSPEAFF. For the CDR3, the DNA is TGTGCCATCAGGTCTGACAAGGGGTCCCCTGAAGCTTTCTTT.

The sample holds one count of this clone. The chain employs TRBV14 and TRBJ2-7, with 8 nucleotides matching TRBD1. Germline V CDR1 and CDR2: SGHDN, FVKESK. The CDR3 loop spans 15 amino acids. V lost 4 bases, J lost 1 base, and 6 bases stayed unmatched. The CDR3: CASSPRQGYSYEQYF. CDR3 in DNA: TGTGCCAGCAGCCCGAGACAGGGGTATTCCTACGAGCAGTACTTC.

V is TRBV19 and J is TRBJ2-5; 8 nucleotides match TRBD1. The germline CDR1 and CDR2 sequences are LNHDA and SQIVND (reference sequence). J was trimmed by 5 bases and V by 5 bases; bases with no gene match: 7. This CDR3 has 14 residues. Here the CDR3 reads CASSVDRGRETQYF. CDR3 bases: TGTGCCAGTAGTGTCGACAGGGGTCGGGAGACCCAGTACTTC. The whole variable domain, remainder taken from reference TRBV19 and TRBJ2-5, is DGGITQSPKYLFRKEGQNVTLSCEQNLNHDAMYWYRQDPGQGLRLIYYSQIVNDFQKGDIAEGYSVSREKKESFPLTVTSAQKNPTAFYLCASSVDRGRETQYFGPGTRLLVL.

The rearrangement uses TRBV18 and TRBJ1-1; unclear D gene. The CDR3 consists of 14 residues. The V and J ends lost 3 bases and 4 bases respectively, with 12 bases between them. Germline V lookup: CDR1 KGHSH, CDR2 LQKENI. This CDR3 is CASSPSPGSTEAFF. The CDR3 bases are TGTGCCAGCTCACCCAGCCCTGGGAGCACTGAAGCTTTCTTT.

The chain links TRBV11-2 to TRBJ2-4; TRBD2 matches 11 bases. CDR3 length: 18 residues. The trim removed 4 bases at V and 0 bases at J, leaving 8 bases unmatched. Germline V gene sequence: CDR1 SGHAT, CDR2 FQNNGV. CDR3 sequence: CASSSRTSGSLAKNIQYF. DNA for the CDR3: TGTGCCAGCAGCTCCCGGACTAGCGGGTCTCTAGCCAAAAACATTCAGTACTTC. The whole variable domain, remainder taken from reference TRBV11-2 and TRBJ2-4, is EAGVAQSPRYKIIEKRQSVAFWCNPISGHATLYWYQQILGQGPKLLIQFQNNGVVDDSQLPKDRFSAERLKGVDSTLKIQPAKLEDSAVYLCASSSRTSGSLAKNIQYFGAGTRLSVL.

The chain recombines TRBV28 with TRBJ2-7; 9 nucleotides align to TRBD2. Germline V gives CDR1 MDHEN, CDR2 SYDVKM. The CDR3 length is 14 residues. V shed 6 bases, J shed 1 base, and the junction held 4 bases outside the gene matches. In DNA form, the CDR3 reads TGTGCCAGCAGCCGAGCGGGAGGTTCCTACGAGCAGTACTTC. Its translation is CASSRAGGSYEQYF.

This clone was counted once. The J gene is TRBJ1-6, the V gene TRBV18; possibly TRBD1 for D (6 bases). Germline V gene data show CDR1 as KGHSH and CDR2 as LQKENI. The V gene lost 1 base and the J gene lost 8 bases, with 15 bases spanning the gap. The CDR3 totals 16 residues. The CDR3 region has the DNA TGTGCCAGCTCACCACGACTCCAGGGGTTTGATTCACCCCTCCACTTT. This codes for CASSPRLQGFDSPLHF.

Here the CDR3 reads CASSKGLAGGSSYNEQFF. DNA of the CDR3: TGTGCCAGCAGCAAAGGACTAGCGGGAGGGAGCTCCTACAATGAGCAGTTCTTC. The V gene is TRBV9, the J gene TRBJ2-1; 15 nucleotides match TRBD2. In germline, CDR1 is SGDLS, CDR2 YYNGEE. After removal of 4 bases from V and 0 bases from J, the junction contained 5 bases not matched to a gene. The CDR3 totals 18 residues.

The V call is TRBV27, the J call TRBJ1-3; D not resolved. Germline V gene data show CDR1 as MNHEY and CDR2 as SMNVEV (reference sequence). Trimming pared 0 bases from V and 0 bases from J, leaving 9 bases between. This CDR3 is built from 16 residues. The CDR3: CASSLSDPRSGNTIYF. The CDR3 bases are TGTGCCAGCAGTTTATCGGATCCCCGCTCTGGAAACACCATATATTTT.

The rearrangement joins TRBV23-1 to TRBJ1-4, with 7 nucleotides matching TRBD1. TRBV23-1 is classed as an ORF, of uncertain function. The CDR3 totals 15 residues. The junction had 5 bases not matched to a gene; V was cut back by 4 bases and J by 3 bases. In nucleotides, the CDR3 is TGCGCCAGCAGTCCGCCGGGACAGTCTAATGAAAAACTGTTTTTT. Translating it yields CASSPPGQSNEKLFF.

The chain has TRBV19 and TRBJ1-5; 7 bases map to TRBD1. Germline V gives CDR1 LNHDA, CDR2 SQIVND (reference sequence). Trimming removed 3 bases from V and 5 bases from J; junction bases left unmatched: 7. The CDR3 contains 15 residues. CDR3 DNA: TGTGCCAGTAGTATTGGGACAGTTCTCGATCAGCCCCAGCATTTT. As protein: CASSIGTVLDQPQHF.

As DNA, the CDR3 is TGTGCCTGGGGGAGCTTCCGGGAGCTGTTTTTT. It encodes CAWGSFRELFF. This sequence joins TRBV30 and TRBJ2-2; perhaps TRBD2 as D (5 bases). V shed 5 bases and J shed 9 bases, with 10 bases lying between them. The germline V gene encodes CDR1 GTSNPN and CDR2 SVGIG (reference sequence). The CDR3 is made up of 11 amino acids.

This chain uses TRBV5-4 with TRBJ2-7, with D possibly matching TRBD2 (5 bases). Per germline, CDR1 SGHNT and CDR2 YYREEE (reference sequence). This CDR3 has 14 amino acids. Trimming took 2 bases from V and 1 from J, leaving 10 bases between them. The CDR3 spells CASSFGLASYEQYF. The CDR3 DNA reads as TGTGCCAGCAGCTTCGGACTGGCGTCCTACGAGCAGTACTTC.

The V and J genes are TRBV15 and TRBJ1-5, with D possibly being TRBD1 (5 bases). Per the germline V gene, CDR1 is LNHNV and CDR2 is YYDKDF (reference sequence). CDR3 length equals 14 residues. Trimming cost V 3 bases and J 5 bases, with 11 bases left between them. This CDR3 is CATSRTDTHQPQHF. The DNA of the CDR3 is TGTGCCACCAGCAGGACAGATACTCATCAGCCCCAGCATTTT.

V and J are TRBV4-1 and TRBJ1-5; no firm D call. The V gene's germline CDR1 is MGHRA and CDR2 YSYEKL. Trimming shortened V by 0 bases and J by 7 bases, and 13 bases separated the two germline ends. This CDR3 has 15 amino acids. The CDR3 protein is CASSQDLAGGQPQHF. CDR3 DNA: TGCGCCAGCAGCCAAGATTTGGCAGGAGGCCAGCCCCAGCATTTT.

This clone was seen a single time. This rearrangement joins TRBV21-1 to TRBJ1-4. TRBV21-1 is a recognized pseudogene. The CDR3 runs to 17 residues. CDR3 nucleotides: TGTGCCAGCAGCAAAGGGGAGGGCGGGAGCCTCCCTGGAAAACTGTTTTTT. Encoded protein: CASSKGEGGSLPGKLFF.

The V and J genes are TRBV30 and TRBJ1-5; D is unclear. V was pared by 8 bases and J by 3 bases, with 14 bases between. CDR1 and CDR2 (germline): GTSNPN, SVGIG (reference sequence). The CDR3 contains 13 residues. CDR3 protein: CALSPGLNQPQHF. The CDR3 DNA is TGTGCCCTTTCGCCGGGTCTCAATCAGCCCCAGCATTTT.

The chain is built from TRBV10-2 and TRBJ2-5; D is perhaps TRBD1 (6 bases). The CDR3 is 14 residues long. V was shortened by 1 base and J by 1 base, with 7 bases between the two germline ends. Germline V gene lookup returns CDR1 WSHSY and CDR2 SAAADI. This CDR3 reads CASSEYRAQETQYF. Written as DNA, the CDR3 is TGCGCCAGCAGTGAGTACAGGGCCCAAGAGACCCAGTACTTC.

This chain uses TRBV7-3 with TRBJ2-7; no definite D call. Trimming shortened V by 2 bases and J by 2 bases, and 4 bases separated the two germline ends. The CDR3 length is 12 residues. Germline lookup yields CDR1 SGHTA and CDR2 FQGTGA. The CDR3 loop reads CASSLATYEQYF. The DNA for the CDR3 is TGTGCCAGCAGCTTAGCAACCTACGAGCAGTACTTC.